The entry below gives a single TCR beta chain sequence along with its context. This sample was taken from a study of human T cells and chemical hapten exposure. The time point is: healthy volunteer bleed at 6 weeks. Extraction yielded total RNA from whole blood (unfractionated). Via MiXCR, TCRdb re-called the RACE reads, giving one row per CDR3 protein. Among some 65,000 distinct CDR3 sequences listed, approximately 6.1% were seen once. V lost 7 bases and J lost 4; bases outside the gene matches: 8. Germline V CDR1 and CDR2: SQVTM, ANQGSEA. This CDR3 comprises 14 residues. The TCR sequence derives from a female donor in good health. Some clones in this sample may be carry-over from other donors' samples. The sequencing sample was made of whole blood. The chain joins TRBV29-1 to TRBJ2-1; 9 bases are shared with TRBD2. The CDR3 DNA reads TGCAGCGCCAGGCTAGCGGGATTATACAATGAGCAGTTCTTC. This codes for CSARLAGLYNEQFF.